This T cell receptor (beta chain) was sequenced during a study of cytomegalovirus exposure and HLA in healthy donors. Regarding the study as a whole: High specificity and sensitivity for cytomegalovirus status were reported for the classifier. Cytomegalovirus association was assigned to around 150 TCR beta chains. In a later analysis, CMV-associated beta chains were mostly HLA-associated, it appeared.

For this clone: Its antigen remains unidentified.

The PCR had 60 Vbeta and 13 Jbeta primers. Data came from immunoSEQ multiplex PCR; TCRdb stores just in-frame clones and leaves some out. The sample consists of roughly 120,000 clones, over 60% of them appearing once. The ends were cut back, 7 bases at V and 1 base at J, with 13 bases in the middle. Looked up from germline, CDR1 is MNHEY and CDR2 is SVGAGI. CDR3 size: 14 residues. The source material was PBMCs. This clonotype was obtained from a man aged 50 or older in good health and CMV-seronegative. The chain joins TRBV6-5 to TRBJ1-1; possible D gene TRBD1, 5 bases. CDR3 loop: CASKISGGNTEAFF. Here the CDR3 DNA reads TGTGCCAGCAAAATTTCGGGGGGGAACACTGAAGCTTTCTTT.